The 21 T cell receptor beta chains below come from one sample, sequenced in a study of PD-1 blockade in classical Hodgkin lymphoma. Time point indicated: newly diagnosed, previously untreated cHL patient sample. Out of thawed PBMCs, magnetic negative selection purified CD4+ T cells. Only in-frame clones appear in the TCRdb table, and some are missing; sequencing was by immunoSEQ multiplex PCR. The table lists 15,000 to 17,000 clones, 86% of them singletons. The sequenced sample was CD4+ T cells from blood. These TCRs come from a human donor with classical Hodgkin lymphoma.

The count of this clone is one. Here the CDR3 DNA reads TGTGCCAGCAGCTTAGGAGGGTCAGGACAAAACATTCAGTACTTC. Its protein product is CASSLGGSGQNIQYF. The V and J genes are TRBV7-2 and TRBJ2-4, with D possibly being TRBD2 (5 bases). The germline CDR1 and CDR2 sequences are SGHTA and FQGNSA. With 1 base removed from V and 5 bases from J, the gap between germline ends came to 12 bases. The CDR3 has 15 residues.

This clone has more than one count but fewer than ten. V gene TRBV28 combines with J gene TRBJ1-2; 11 bases are a match to TRBD1. The CDR3 sequence is 14 residues long. The ends lost 7 bases at V and 7 bases at J; junction bases unmatched: 8. Germline-derived CDR1 and CDR2 are MDHEN and SYDVKM. The CDR3 loop reads CASKLGQGALGYTF. In nucleotides, the CDR3 is TGTGCCAGCAAGTTAGGACAGGGGGCGCTTGGCTACACCTTC.

This sequence joins TRBV2 and TRBJ1-1; D remains ambiguous. Germline V gives CDR1 SNHLY, CDR2 FYNNEI. Trimming removed 6 bases from V and 4 bases from J, with 18 bases in between. This CDR3 has 15 residues. The CDR3 DNA is TGTGCCAGCAGCCGTTTGCGGGGTTTTGGCACTGAAGCTTTCTTT. This translates into CASSRLRGFGTEAFF.

This sequence joins TRBV6-6 and TRBJ1-4; possible D gene TRBD1, 5 bases. The CDR3 totals 15 residues. V dropped 0 bases and J dropped 4 bases, with 9 bases sitting between them. The germline V gene encodes CDR1 MNHNY and CDR2 SVGAGI (reference sequence). The CDR3 sequence is CASSYSAGRNEKLFF. The CDR3 bases are TGTGCCAGCAGTTACTCGGCAGGGCGTAATGAAAAACTGTTTTTT.

This chain connects TRBV7-2 to TRBJ2-1, with a possible D match to TRBD1 (6 bases). V was pared by 4 bases and J by 1 base, with 11 bases between. From germline, CDR1 is SGHTA and CDR2 FQGNSA. The CDR3 has 15 amino acids. The CDR3, as DNA: TGTGCCAGCAGCTGGGGGCCGGGGTCCTACAATGAGCAGTTCTTC. Protein product: CASSWGPGSYNEQFF.

The CDR3 is CASRSRDSNQPQHF. The DNA for the CDR3 is TGTGCCAGTAGGAGCAGGGATAGCAATCAGCCCCAGCATTTT. V gene TRBV19 combines with J gene TRBJ1-5, with D maybe TRBD1 (5 bases). Trimming took 6 bases from V and 0 from J, leaving 9 bases between them. The length of the CDR3 is 14 residues. CDR1 and CDR2 from the germline V gene are LNHDA and SQIVND (reference sequence).

This clone appeared once. The chain links TRBV18 to TRBJ2-1; 9 positions match TRBD2. The germline V gene has CDR1 KGHSH and CDR2 LQKENI. Germline trimming cut 0 bases from V and 8 bases from J; bases unmatched to any gene: 5. The CDR3 has 15 amino acids. The CDR3 DNA follows: TGTGCCAGCTCACCACCGGCGGGAGGGCCGTATGAGCAGTTCTTC. Amino acid sequence: CASSPPAGGPYEQFF.

The J gene is TRBJ2-7, the V gene TRBV10-1; D may be TRBD1 or TRBD2 (5 bases each). The CDR3 spans 15 residues. V was cut by 7 bases and J by 6 bases, with 22 bases left in between. Germline assignment: CDR1 WNHNN and CDR2 SYGVQD (reference sequence). CDR3 nucleotides: TGCGCCAGCATCCTTCTCGACGATGGGGGTCTCGAGCAGTACTTC. Protein: CASILLDDGGLEQYF.

This clone showed up just once. This chain joins TRBV28 and TRBJ2-7; D not certain. With 1 base removed from V and 3 bases from J, the gap between germline ends came to 4 bases. In germline, CDR1 is MDHEN, CDR2 SYDVKM. This CDR3 comprises 12 residues. CDR3 sequence: CASSLSNYEQYF. In DNA form, the CDR3 reads TGTGCCAGCAGTTTATCCAACTACGAGCAGTACTTC.

The chain couples TRBV2 to TRBJ1-5, with 8 positions matching TRBD1. The germline V gene has CDR1 SNHLY and CDR2 FYNNEI. The CDR3 length is 14 residues. Trimming cost V 3 bases and J 5 bases; bases outside gene matches: 3. The CDR3 DNA reads TGTGCCAGCAGTGAGGGCAGGGGGCATCAGCCCCAGCATTTT. Its translation is CASSEGRGHQPQHF.

The chain carries TRBV10-3 and TRBJ2-3; perhaps TRBD2 as D (6 bases). Trimming cost V 1 base and J 3 bases, with 11 bases left between them. The germline V gene has CDR1 ENHRY and CDR2 SYGVKD. The CDR3 covers 15 residues. CDR3 amino acids: CAISEWGLVTDTQYF. In DNA, the CDR3 is TGTGCCATCAGTGAGTGGGGACTCGTTACAGATACGCAGTATTTT.

The V and J genes are TRBV19 and TRBJ2-7, with D perhaps TRBD1 (6 bases). The V and J ends lost 5 bases and 2 bases respectively, with 16 bases between them. The CDR3 extends over 15 amino acids. Per the germline V gene, CDR1 is LNHDA and CDR2 is SQIVND (reference sequence). This CDR3 is CASSVQAGTTYEQYF. The CDR3 DNA is TGTGCCAGTAGTGTACAGGCCGGGACAACCTACGAGCAGTACTTC.

This clone turned up a few times. The chain uses TRBV6-1 and TRBJ2-5; tentatively, D is TRBD1 (5 bases). Between the trimmed V and J ends, which lost 6 bases and 1 base, there was a span of 12 bases. From germline, CDR1 is MNHNS and CDR2 SASEGT. The CDR3 runs 14 residues. CDR3 coding DNA: TGTGCCAGCAGGCCGACAGTACTCCAAGAGACCCAGTACTTC. Translating gives CASRPTVLQETQYF.

This sequence joins TRBV11-2 and TRBJ2-5, with 9 nucleotides matching TRBD2. Germline values: CDR1 SGHAT, CDR2 FQNNGV. V dropped 3 bases and J dropped 4; count of bases not matched to a gene: 12. CDR3 size: 17 residues. CDR3 sequence reads: CASSFGGGRALGETQYF. DNA for the CDR3: TGTGCCAGCAGCTTTGGGGGCGGGAGGGCCCTCGGAGAGACCCAGTACTTC.

The V call is TRBV6-5, the J call TRBJ2-1; 7 positions match TRBD2. V was pared by 4 bases and J by 1 base, with 7 bases of the junction left unmatched. Germline CDR1 and CDR2: MNHEY and SVGAGI. The CDR3 is 16 amino acids. This CDR3 is CASSSRLAESYNEQFF. The CDR3 region has the DNA TGTGCCAGCAGTTCCCGACTAGCCGAATCCTACAATGAGCAGTTCTTC.

This clone is a singleton in its sample. J is TRBJ1-5 and V is TRBV2; 7 bases are shared with TRBD1. V dropped 6 bases and J dropped 5; count of bases not matched to a gene: 10. The CDR3 loop spans 15 amino acids. In germline, CDR1 is SNHLY, CDR2 FYNNEI. CDR3 sequence (DNA): TGTGCCAGCAGAAGGGGACAGAATTCTTATCAGCCCCAGCATTTT. It translates to CASRRGQNSYQPQHF.

The chain uses TRBV7-2 and TRBJ2-7; D is uncertain. V was cut by 1 base and J by 8 bases, with 12 bases left in between. CDR1 is SGHTA and CDR2 is FQGNSA in the germline V gene. The CDR3 length is 13 residues. Written as DNA, the CDR3 is TGTGCCAGCAGCTTAGATAAGAGCTTGAAGCAGTACTTC. Its translation is CASSLDKSLKQYF.

This chain links TRBV28 with TRBJ1-5, with D perhaps matching TRBD1 (5 bases). Germline V CDR1 and CDR2: MDHEN, SYDVKM. V dropped 5 bases and J dropped 3 bases, with 23 bases sitting between them. The CDR3 spans 18 residues. CDR3 amino acids: CASSLSQGLGSVNQPQHF. The CDR3, as DNA: TGTGCCAGCAGTCTCTCCCAGGGTCTCGGCTCGGTCAATCAGCCCCAGCATTTT.

The chain carries TRBV19 and TRBJ2-1; D is undetermined. Per germline, CDR1 LNHDA and CDR2 SQIVND (reference sequence). The CDR3 is 15 amino acids. V was trimmed by 6 bases and J by 5 bases, leaving 17 bases between them. The chain's CDR3 is CASSMDRSGHNEQFF. In DNA, the CDR3 is TGTGCCAGTAGCATGGACCGTTCTGGCCACAATGAGCAGTTCTTC.

CDR3 DNA sequence: TGTGCCAGCCTGACAGGGAAGGAGACCCAGTACTTC. It translates to CASLTGKETQYF. The V call is TRBV28, the J call TRBJ2-5, with 7 positions matching TRBD1. Per germline, CDR1 MDHEN and CDR2 SYDVKM. This CDR3 region has 12 residues. After removal of 8 bases from V and 5 bases from J, the junction contained 5 bases not matched to a gene.

The rearrangement joins TRBV5-8 to TRBJ1-4; 7 nucleotides match TRBD1. Germline V lookup: CDR1 SGHTS, CDR2 YDEGEE. V lost 3 bases to trimming and J lost 4 bases; unmatched junction nucleotides: 9. The CDR3 extends over 16 amino acids. This chain's CDR3 is CASSSGSGTDNEKLFF. DNA of the CDR3: TGTGCCAGCAGCTCCGGATCCGGGACAGATAATGAAAAACTGTTTTTT.